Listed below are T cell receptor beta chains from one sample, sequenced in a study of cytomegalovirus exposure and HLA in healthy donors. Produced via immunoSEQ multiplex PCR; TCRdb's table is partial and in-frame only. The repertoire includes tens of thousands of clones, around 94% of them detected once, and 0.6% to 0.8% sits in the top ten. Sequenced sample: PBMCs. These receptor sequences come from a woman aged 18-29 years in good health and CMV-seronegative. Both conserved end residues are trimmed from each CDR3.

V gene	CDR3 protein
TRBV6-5	ASSPRRESPYGYT
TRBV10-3	AHAGTLNQPQH
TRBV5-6	ASRPDRGNEQF
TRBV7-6	ASSGGGAGSPLH
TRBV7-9	ASSRRGTGTSYEQY
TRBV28	ASSLLYNSPLH
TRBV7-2	ASSLESRNNQPQH
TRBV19	ASSRTGPMNTEAF
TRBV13	ASSQTWGGAGTRTDTQY
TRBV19	ASRPQGATEAF
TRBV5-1	ASSFTSGLDRTDTQY
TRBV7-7	ASSTGRAVEGETQY
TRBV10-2	ASSEGWRGDAPEPF
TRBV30	AWRARGHTDTQY
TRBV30	AWNRNTEAF
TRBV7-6	ASSLKTGDSSQF
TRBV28	ASSSHRGTNEKLF
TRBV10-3	AINRQGLTDTQY
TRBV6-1	ASRTTSGNSYEQY
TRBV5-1	ASSLMTGGQPQH
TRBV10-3	AISDTGVLGNTIY
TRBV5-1	ASSLVFGGETGEQY
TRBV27	ASSFRGRGSPLH
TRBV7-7	ASSPAGLAGELF
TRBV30	AWRPPGQGGANVLT
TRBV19	ASSMRGQPQH
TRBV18	ASSNGQNEKLF
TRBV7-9	ASSLARGIGSPLH
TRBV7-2	ASSSSPSSYNEQF
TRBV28	ASGSWGGGSVGNEQF
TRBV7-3	ASSLSGGSYGYT
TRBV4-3	ASSQDPGDEQF
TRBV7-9	VTPPPGQAKTSGLYEQY
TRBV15	ATSRARSGLAGGSSSYNEQF
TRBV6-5	ASSLSRGAALH
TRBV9	ASSVGQQGYGYT
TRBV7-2	ASSAEGRGGLGANVLT
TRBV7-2	ASSKVGQFISYNEQF
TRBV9	ASSATHRGRGEAF
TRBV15	ATSTLTVYEQY
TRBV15	ATSRDGRGLAKNIQY
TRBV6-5	ASSYLRGEAF
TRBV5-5	ASSLYSAGSNQPQH
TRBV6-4	ASRQQGSEEAF
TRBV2	ASRGGDTQY
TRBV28	ASSLVGDIYGYT